The 12 T cell receptor beta chains listed next were all sequenced from one sample in a study of technical replicates of blood from several donors. Libraries were prepared by immunoSEQ multiplex PCR; TCRdb keeps only in-frame clonotypes and omits some of them. Seen here are fewer than 45,000 clones, 96% observed once, and the top ten hold 0.37%. Specimen: T cells isolated from PBMCs. The receptors come from a human donor in good health.

This sequence joins TRBV29-1 and TRBJ1-1; no clear D. The CDR3 runs 12 residues. The germline CDR1 and CDR2 sequences are SQVTM and ANQGSEA. Trimming removed 5 bases at V and 1 base at J, with 8 bases between. CDR3 sequence (DNA): TGCAGCGTTCGATTCGGGAACACTGAAGCTTTCTTT. Its translation is CSVRFGNTEAFF.

This clone was seen once. The rearrangement links TRBV29-1 to TRBJ2-1; TRBD2 aligns across 7 bases. The CDR3 is made up of 15 amino acids. Germline V lookup: CDR1 SQVTM, CDR2 ANQGSEA. V lost 7 bases and J lost 6; bases outside the gene matches: 15. CDR3 region: CSANRTSPYTNEQFF. The CDR3 DNA is TGCAGCGCAAACAGGACTAGTCCATATACCAATGAGCAGTTCTTC.

This rearrangement joins TRBV5-4 to TRBJ1-1; D is ambiguous. Germline CDR1 reads SGHNT; CDR2 reads YYREEE (reference sequence). Trimming pared 3 bases from V and 1 base from J, leaving 13 bases between. The CDR3 is made up of 15 amino acids. The CDR3 DNA reads as TGTGCCAGCAGCTACGCGGGAGGTCAGAACACTGAAGCTTTCTTT. It specifies CASSYAGGQNTEAFF.

The genes are TRBV10-3 and TRBJ1-2; D is unresolved. V was pared by 6 bases and J by 9 bases, with 17 bases between. Looked up from germline, CDR1 is ENHRY and CDR2 is SYGVKD. The CDR3 has 13 residues. In nucleotides, the CDR3 is TGTGCCATCAGCCCTTATACAGAGTTGAGCTACACCTTC. Residues: CAISPYTELSYTF.

V usage is TRBV13 and J usage is TRBJ2-1; 13 bases agree with TRBD2. Trimming removed 5 bases from V and 6 bases from J; junction bases left unmatched: 4. Germline CDR1 reads PRHDT; CDR2 reads FYEKMQ (reference sequence). The CDR3 covers 15 residues. CDR3 protein: CASSLTSGRANEQFF. In nucleotides, the CDR3 is TGTGCCAGCAGCCTTACTAGCGGGAGGGCCAATGAGCAGTTCTTC.

The gene calls are TRBV10-2 and TRBJ2-2, with TRBD2 identical over 11 bases. Trimming took 0 bases from V and 7 from J; bases not matched to a gene: 4. The CDR3 totals 16 residues. The germline gives CDR1 WSHSY, CDR2 SAAADI. Here the CDR3 DNA reads TGCGCCAGCAGTGAGTCTCTAGCGGGGGGCGACGGGGAGCTGTTTTTT. Its protein product is CASSESLAGGDGELFF.

The chain has TRBV11-3 and TRBJ1-4, with 7 bases lining up with TRBD1. Germline V gene data show CDR1 as SGHNT and CDR2 as YENEEA. The junction had 10 bases not matched to a gene; V was cut back by 5 bases and J by 4 bases. The CDR3 length is 16 residues. DNA for the CDR3: TGTGCCAGCAGCGCGGTGGGGGGACAGATTAATGAAAAACTGTTTTTT. Amino acids: CASSAVGGQINEKLFF.

The V call is TRBV28, the J call TRBJ1-2; D may be TRBD1 (5 bases). There are 13 residues in the CDR3. Germline V gives CDR1 MDHEN, CDR2 SYDVKM. Trimming cost V 2 bases and J 7 bases, with 11 bases left between them. The DNA of the CDR3 is TGTGCCAGCAGTTTAGGGCAGGGTGGTGGCTACACCTTC. It encodes CASSLGQGGGYTF.

The CDR3 region has the DNA TGTGCCAGCAGCCCCGAGCGGGCAGCCTACAATGAGCAGTTCTTC. Translation gives CASSPERAAYNEQFF. This chain connects TRBV5-4 to TRBJ2-1; D may be TRBD2 (6 bases). Germline assignment: CDR1 SGHNT and CDR2 YYREEE (reference sequence). The CDR3 loop spans 15 amino acids. The germline V and J ends were trimmed by 4 bases and 2 bases, with 13 bases remaining between them.

The gene calls are TRBV7-9 and TRBJ2-2; D remains ambiguous. The CDR3 spans 14 residues. The ends were cut back, 0 bases at V and 3 bases at J, with 5 bases in the middle. The germline V gene encodes CDR1 SEHNR and CDR2 FQNEAQ (reference sequence). CDR3: CASSLAYHTGELFF. CDR3 bases: TGTGCCAGCAGCTTAGCGTATCACACCGGGGAGCTGTTTTTT.

The CDR3 DNA reads as TGCGCCAGCAGCCCAGGGAGGGGGGTACAGTCCTACGAGCAGTACTTC. Protein product: CASSPGRGVQSYEQYF. The rearrangement joins TRBV4-1 to TRBJ2-7; a possible D gene is TRBD2 (7 bases). Deletions cut 4 bases from V and 1 base from J, with 17 bases between. Germline V gene data show CDR1 as MGHRA and CDR2 as YSYEKL. CDR3 length: 16 amino acids.

This clone was recorded only once. As DNA, the CDR3 is TGTGCCAGCAGCTTAGGGGCCAGGGGTAGCAATCAGCCCCAGCATTTT. This translates into CASSLGARGSNQPQHF. The chain uses TRBV7-8 and TRBJ1-5, with D maybe TRBD1 (6 bases). The CDR3 runs to 16 residues. Per the germline V gene, CDR1 is SGHVS and CDR2 is FQNEAQ. Trimming removed 1 base at V and 0 bases at J, with 10 bases between. The variable domain in full, completed from reference TRBV7-8 and TRBJ1-5, reads GAGVSQSPRYKVAKRGQDVALRCDPISGHVSLFWYQQALGQGPEFLTYFQNEAQLDKSGLPSDRFFAERPEGSVSTLKIQRTQQEDSAVYLCASSLGARGSNQPQHFGDGTRLSIL.